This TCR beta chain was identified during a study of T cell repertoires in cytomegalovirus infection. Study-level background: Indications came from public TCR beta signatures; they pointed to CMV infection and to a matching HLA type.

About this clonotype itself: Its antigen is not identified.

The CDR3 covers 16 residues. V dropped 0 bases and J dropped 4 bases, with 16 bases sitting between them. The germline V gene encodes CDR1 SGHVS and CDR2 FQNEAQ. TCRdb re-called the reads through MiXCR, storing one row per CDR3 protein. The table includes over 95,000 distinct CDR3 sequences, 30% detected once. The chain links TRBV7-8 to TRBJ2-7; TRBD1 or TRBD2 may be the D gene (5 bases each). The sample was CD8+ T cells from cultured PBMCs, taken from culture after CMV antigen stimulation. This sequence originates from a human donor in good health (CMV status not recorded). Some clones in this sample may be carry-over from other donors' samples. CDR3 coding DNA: TGTGCCAGCAGCTTAGCTATAGGGACCGGACCATACGAGCAGTACTTC. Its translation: CASSLAIGTGPYEQYF.